The 2 T cell receptor beta chains listed next were all sequenced from one sample in a study of immune evolution from preneoplasia to lung adenocarcinoma. Generated by immunoSEQ multiplex PCR, the TCRdb table keeps only in-frame clones and is missing some. The profile covers about 8,200 clones, with over 75% appearing a single time and less than 9.5% taken by the ten largest. Sequencing was carried out using FFPE adjacent normal lung tissue. These receptor sequences come from a person aged 70 to 85 with lung adenocarcinoma.

This clone appeared a single time. As DNA, the CDR3 is TGTGCCAGTAGTGTCGCGACCTACAATGAGCAGTTCTTC. Protein product: CASSVATYNEQFF. V and J are TRBV19 and TRBJ2-1; D unresolved. Trimming stripped 5 bases from V and 2 bases from J, with 7 bases between. The germline V gene has CDR1 LNHDA and CDR2 SQIVND (reference sequence). This CDR3 is built from 13 residues.

The chain carries TRBV5-1 and TRBJ2-2; the match to TRBD2 covers 8 bases. The CDR3 extends over 16 amino acids. Looked up from germline, CDR1 is SGHRS and CDR2 is YFSETQ. Losses at the gene ends were 1 base for V and 3 bases for J; bases not matched to a gene: 5. Written as DNA, the CDR3 is TGCGCCAGCAGCTTGTTGAGCGGGGGTGACACCGGGGAGCTGTTTTTT. Residues: CASSLLSGGDTGELFF.